The 23 T cell receptor beta chains below all came from one sample that was sequenced in a study of blood T cell repertoires in COVID-19. The table came from immunoSEQ multiplex PCR; TCRdb's copy has only in-frame clones and leaves some out. The table shows 200,000 to 300,000 clones, with around nine tenths occurring only once. Sequences were obtained from peripheral blood. The receptor source for this set is a young man with COVID-19, enrolled during active disease.

V gene TRBV29-1 combines with J gene TRBJ1-6, with 9 positions matching TRBD1. Trimming removed 5 bases from V and 8 bases from J; junction bases left unmatched: 1. The germline V gene encodes CDR1 SQVTM and CDR2 ANQGSEA. The CDR3 is 12 amino acids. CDR3 DNA: TGCAGCGTTCGACAGGGGGATTCACCCCTCCACTTT. This encodes CSVRQGDSPLHF.

The chain carries TRBV9 and TRBJ2-3; 8 bases align to TRBD2. This CDR3 contains 15 residues. V was pared by 7 bases and J by 5 bases, with 12 bases of the junction left unmatched. CDR1 SGDLS and CDR2 YYNGEE come from the germline V gene. CDR3 in amino acids: CASGERGGRQDTQYF. CDR3 in DNA: TGTGCCAGCGGCGAACGGGGGGGCCGGCAAGATACGCAGTATTTT. Supplemented by reference TRBV9 and TRBJ2-3, the full variable domain reads DSGVTQTPKHLITATGQRVTLRCSPRSGDLSVYWYQQSLDQGLQFLIQYYNGEERAKGNILERFSAQQFPDLHSELNLSSLELGDSALYFCASGERGGRQDTQYFGPGTRLTVL.

The J gene is TRBJ2-7, the V gene TRBV7-9; the D gene is possibly TRBD2 (6 bases). The CDR3 spans 13 residues. Trimming cost V 0 bases and J 7 bases, with 10 bases left between them. Germline V gives CDR1 SEHNR, CDR2 FQNEAQ (reference sequence). Here the CDR3 reads CASSLASGGEQYF. As DNA, the CDR3 is TGTGCCAGCAGCTTAGCGTCAGGAGGGGAGCAGTACTTC.

V gene TRBV4-1 combines with J gene TRBJ2-2, with 8 bases that match TRBD1. CDR1 is MGHRA, CDR2 YSYEKL, per germline. Losses at the gene ends were 3 bases for V and 2 bases for J; bases not matched to a gene: 8. CDR3 length: 17 residues. DNA for the CDR3: TGCGCCAGCAGCCAGGAAAAGGACAGGGTCAACACCGGGGAGCTGTTTTTT. Translating gives CASSQEKDRVNTGELFF.

This chain joins TRBV7-9 and TRBJ2-5; TRBD2 aligns across 10 bases. CDR3 length: 16 residues. Unmatched junction bases numbered 7, after V lost 5 bases and J lost 1 base. CDR1 is SEHNR and CDR2 is FQNEAQ in the germline V gene (reference sequence). The DNA for the CDR3 is TGTGCCAGCAGCCAGATCAGCGGGGGGGCCCAAGAGACCCAGTACTTC. It yields the protein CASSQISGGAQETQYF.

This chain connects TRBV9 to TRBJ2-7; weak D call: TRBD1 (6 bases). Trimming stripped 3 bases from V and 3 bases from J, with 13 bases between. In germline, CDR1 is SGDLS, CDR2 YYNGEE. The CDR3 sequence is 14 residues long. This CDR3 reads CASSDQVQGYEQYF. DNA for the CDR3: TGTGCCAGCAGCGATCAGGTACAGGGCTACGAGCAGTACTTC.

The chain carries TRBV6-5 and TRBJ2-5, with 10 bases fitting TRBD2. CDR1 and CDR2 from the germline V gene are MNHEY and SVGAGI. The CDR3 consists of 15 residues. V shed 7 bases and J 1 base; nucleotides not matched to a gene: 6. CDR3 in amino acids: CASTPSSGGQETQYF. The CDR3 DNA reads as TGTGCCAGCACCCCCTCTAGCGGGGGCCAAGAGACCCAGTACTTC.

CDR3 residues: CASNAGQEEAFF. As DNA, the CDR3 is TGTGCCAGCAACGCGGGACAGGAAGAAGCTTTCTTT. The gene calls are TRBV2 and TRBJ1-1; TRBD1 matches at 8 bases. The V segment lost 7 bases and the J segment 8 bases; nucleotides outside the gene matches: 6. The germline V gene has CDR1 SNHLY and CDR2 FYNNEI. The CDR3 extends over 12 amino acids.

V and J are TRBV6-5 and TRBJ1-5; a possible D gene is TRBD1 (6 bases). Germline values: CDR1 MNHEY, CDR2 SVGAGI. The CDR3 contains 14 residues. V shed 6 bases and J shed 5 bases, with 14 bases lying between them. CDR3 DNA: TGTGCCAGCAGGAGGACAGAGGGTCATCAGCCCCAGCATTTT. This encodes CASRRTEGHQPQHF.

The V call is TRBV10-2, the J call TRBJ2-5; TRBD2 agrees at 10 bases. The germline CDR1 and CDR2 sequences are WSHSY and SAAADI. The CDR3 loop spans 18 amino acids. Trimming cost V 6 bases and J 4 bases; bases outside gene matches: 17. The CDR3 coding sequence is TGCGCCAGCAGCCTCACTAGCGGGGCAACAACAAGAGTAGAGACCCAGTACTTC. Translating it yields CASSLTSGATTRVETQYF.

The chain uses TRBV7-9 and TRBJ2-7, with 10 bases that match TRBD2. Per the germline V gene, CDR1 is SEHNR and CDR2 is FQNEAQ (reference sequence). The CDR3 is 14 residues long. Unmatched junction bases numbered 10, after V lost 5 bases and J lost 9 bases. The CDR3 region has the DNA TGTGCCAGCAGCGAGGGTTTTGGGACTAGCGTGCAGTACTTC. As protein: CASSEGFGTSVQYF.

The chain recombines TRBV11-2 with TRBJ1-2; D is perhaps TRBD1 (6 bases). In germline, CDR1 is SGHAT, CDR2 FQNNGV. V lost 7 bases, J lost 5 bases, and 17 bases lay in between. This CDR3 has 14 residues. The CDR3 DNA reads TGTGCCAGCACCCTCGGCCTGGGGGCGTATGGCTACACCTTC. Protein sequence: CASTLGLGAYGYTF.

The chain carries TRBV19 and TRBJ1-1; D gene unclear. Germline V gene sequence: CDR1 LNHDA, CDR2 SQIVND (reference sequence). The length of the CDR3 is 12 residues. Between the trimmed V and J ends, which lost 9 bases and 1 base, there was a span of 9 bases. The CDR3, as DNA: TGTGCCAGCCAGGTTGGGAACACTGAAGCTTTCTTT. It specifies CASQVGNTEAFF.

The chain is built from TRBV5-1 and TRBJ1-2; a weak D match, TRBD1 (5 bases). The V gene's germline CDR1 is SGHRS and CDR2 YFSETQ. This CDR3 has 13 amino acids. With 4 bases removed from V and 3 bases from J, the gap between germline ends came to 10 bases. Here the CDR3 reads CASSRGGDYGYTF. CDR3 nucleotides: TGCGCCAGCAGCCGCGGGGGGGACTATGGCTACACCTTC.

This chain's CDR3 is CASSQDGRGRTTEAFF. CDR3 bases: TGTGCCAGCAGCCAAGACGGCAGGGGAAGGACCACTGAAGCTTTCTTT. The chain uses TRBV4-2 and TRBJ1-1; D may be TRBD1 (6 bases). With 0 bases removed from V and 4 bases from J, the gap between germline ends came to 15 bases. This CDR3 comprises 16 residues. The germline CDR1 and CDR2 sequences are LGHNA and YNFKEQ.

This sequence joins TRBV19 and TRBJ2-1; 9 nucleotides match TRBD2. The CDR3 has 16 amino acids. The V and J ends lost 5 bases and 4 bases, in that order; junction bases with no gene match: 9. Germline assignment: CDR1 LNHDA and CDR2 SQIVND (reference sequence). CDR3 bases: TGTGCCAGTAGTTTCCCAGCGGGGGGCGTTTACAATGAGCAGTTCTTC. Translating gives CASSFPAGGVYNEQFF. The variable domain in full, completed from reference TRBV19 and TRBJ2-1, reads DGGITQSPKYLFRKEGQNVTLSCEQNLNHDAMYWYRQDPGQGLRLIYYSQIVNDFQKGDIAEGYSVSREKKESFPLTVTSAQKNPTAFYLCASSFPAGGVYNEQFFGPGTRLTVL.

This clone was seen a handful of times. The rearrangement links TRBV27 to TRBJ1-5; 7 bases match TRBD1. The germline CDR1 and CDR2 sequences are MNHEY and SMNVEV (reference sequence). V was clipped by 3 bases and J by 4 bases; unmatched bases: 9. There are 16 residues in the CDR3. CDR3 nucleotides: TGTGCCAGCAGTTTCACAGGGGTCCTTGAAAATCAGCCCCAGCATTTT. Its translation is CASSFTGVLENQPQHF.

The V and J genes are TRBV11-2 and TRBJ1-2, with 7 nucleotides matching TRBD1. Germline V gene data show CDR1 as SGHAT and CDR2 as FQNNGV. With V trimmed by 0 bases and J by 2 bases, 0 bases remained unmatched. CDR3 length: 14 amino acids. CDR3 DNA sequence: TGTGCCAGCAGCTTAGACAGGGGGAACTATGGCTACACCTTC. Translation gives CASSLDRGNYGYTF.

The rearrangement links TRBV13 to TRBJ1-3, with D maybe TRBD1 (5 bases). There are 15 residues in the CDR3. Trimming took off 5 bases at V and 0 bases at J, with 11 bases between the two ends. Germline V CDR1 and CDR2: PRHDT, FYEKMQ (reference sequence). The CDR3 reads CASSLQGLSGNTIYF. CDR3 DNA sequence: TGTGCCAGCAGCCTCCAGGGCCTCTCTGGAAACACCATATATTTT.

This rearrangement joins TRBV19 to TRBJ1-2; TRBD1 aligns across 7 bases. Germline assignment: CDR1 LNHDA and CDR2 SQIVND (reference sequence). CDR3 length equals 15 residues. The J segment lost 4 bases and the V segment lost 9 bases, leaving 14 bases of the junction unmatched. The CDR3 here is CASNSHPTGSYGYTF. The CDR3 nucleotides are TGTGCCAGCAATTCCCATCCGACAGGGAGCTATGGCTACACCTTC.

This clone was seen only once. The V and J genes are TRBV7-9 and TRBJ1-4; D call uncertain. V was clipped by 2 bases and J by 5 bases, with 9 bases between them. CDR1 and CDR2 from the germline V gene are SEHNR and FQNEAQ (reference sequence). The CDR3 consists of 14 residues. CDR3 coding DNA: TGTGCCAGCAGCTTATTGCGGGAAAATGAAAAACTGTTTTTT. Translation gives CASSLLRENEKLFF.

The genes are TRBV24-1 and TRBJ2-3; a weak D match, TRBD1 (8 bases). Germline CDR1 is KGHDR and CDR2 is SFDVKD. Trimming left V 3 bases short and J 4 bases short, with 13 bases between. This CDR3 contains 15 residues. This chain's CDR3 is CATSDTGGAADTQYF. The CDR3 bases are TGTGCCACCAGTGATACAGGGGGGGCGGCAGATACGCAGTATTTT.

The genes are TRBV5-1 and TRBJ1-3; 7 bases map to TRBD1. J was trimmed by 0 bases and V by 4 bases; bases with no gene match: 7. Germline CDR1 reads SGHRS; CDR2 reads YFSETQ. This CDR3 has 16 amino acids. The CDR3 DNA is TGCGCCAGCAGCACGCAGGGGGGAGGCTCTGGAAACACCATATATTTT. It encodes CASSTQGGGSGNTIYF.